The rows below give T cell receptor beta chains drawn from one sample of a study of molecular identifiers for immune sequencing clone quantification. In TCRdb, the PCR reads were re-called with MiXCR into one record per CDR3 protein. Of about 640,000 distinct CDR3 sequences detected, approximately 20% appear once; the ten largest clones hold around 0.9%. The sample taken for sequencing was naive CD8+ T cells from blood, with Jurkat cell RNA spiked in. These receptor sequences come from a human donor in good health. Some libraries in this study had Jurkat cell RNA spiked in. CDR3s include the opening cysteine and the closing phenylalanine or tryptophan.

v_call	j_call	cdr3_aa
TRBV20-1	TRBJ2-1	CSARGRVERVPFNEQFF
TRBV7-6	TRBJ2-1	CASSLGPESDEQFF
TRBV12-3/TRBV12-4	TRBJ2-2	CASSFWGLRDTGELFF
TRBV3-2	TRBJ1-5	CASSRVPSRVSDQPQHF
TRBV3-2	TRBJ1-1	CASSRFVANTEAFF
TRBV13	TRBJ1-4	CASSPLLGGEKLFF
TRBV29-1	TRBJ1-1	CSVEETGSMNTEAFF
TRBV19	TRBJ2-2	CASTEGGLYNTGELFF
TRBV4-3	TRBJ2-7	CASSQYRDAYEQYF
TRBV5-1	TRBJ2-7	CASTLEDGLYEQYF
TRBV28	TRBJ2-7	CASSQLGYEQYF
TRBV12-3/TRBV12-4	TRBJ1-1	CASTPGAITEAFF
TRBV27	TRBJ1-1	CASSIYQNTEAFF
TRBV20-1	TRBJ2-7	CSARDRVPEQYF
TRBV6-2/TRBV6-3	TRBJ1-5	CASSSGGVNQPQHF
TRBV27	TRBJ2-7	CASSYSGGAEQYF
TRBV6-1	TRBJ2-7	CASSEKEQGAREQYF
TRBV2	TRBJ1-4	CASRVTDTNEKLFF
TRBV15	TRBJ2-7	CATSSGLGPSNF
TRBV6-1	TRBJ1-1	CASSKGVNTEAFF
TRBV27	TRBJ1-1	CASSLSLPGTNTEAFF
TRBV20-1	TRBJ2-7	CSAWDYSYEQYF
TRBV15	TRBJ2-7	CATSRPTGQFSYEQYF
TRBV4-1	TRBJ2-2	CASSQDPPGTGTGELFF
TRBV24-1	TRBJ2-7	CATSDRKTYGRSGGGLHEQYF
TRBV6-1	TRBJ2-7	CASSDLLTETYEQYF
TRBV3-1	TRBJ2-7	CASSEGTSGNYEQYF
TRBV20-1	TRBJ2-7	CSATGTGQDVYEQYF
TRBV4-1	TRBJ2-7	CASSQGTGGSSYEQYF
TRBV28	TRBJ2-3	CASSLSLAAGESTDTQYF
TRBV4-3	TRBJ2-4	CASSQVDSKNIQYF
TRBV4-1	TRBJ1-2	CASSQEYGAYGYTF
TRBV7-6	TRBJ1-5	CASSYTTGHQPQHF
TRBV7-9	TRBJ1-4	CASSLVSTGEYEKLFF
TRBV5-8	TRBJ1-1	CASSVGSALVLNTEAFF
TRBV27	TRBJ2-7	CASSFRTSPYEQYF
TRBV6-2/TRBV6-3	TRBJ2-3	CASKPLGLATDTQYF
TRBV27	TRBJ2-3	CASSLQRVLGADTQYF
TRBV30	TRBJ1-4	CAWSVLNIATNEKLFF
TRBV5-6	TRBJ1-1	CASSLVAVWGKPEAFF
TRBV7-2	TRBJ2-2	CASSQPPGELFF
TRBV12-5	TRBJ2-6	CASGSTSGVGANVLTF
TRBV6-2/TRBV6-3	TRBJ2-7	CASSRTGEQYF
TRBV10-2	TRBJ1-1	CASGPGPSNTEAFF
TRBV20-1	TRBJ2-5	CSADLQGTRGETQYF
TRBV7-2	TRBJ2-7	CASSFTGSGYEQYF
TRBV29-1	TRBJ2-1	CSVVGGNSYNEQFF
TRBV4-2	TRBJ2-6	CASSQEPSGVVGANVLTF
TRBV7-9	TRBJ1-1	CASSSSQSNTEAFF
TRBV4-2	TRBJ1-5	CASSQEIKSQGAQPQHF
TRBV13	TRBJ1-2	CASSRGTGGYNYGYTF
TRBV6-5	TRBJ1-1	CASSLYPHNTEAFF